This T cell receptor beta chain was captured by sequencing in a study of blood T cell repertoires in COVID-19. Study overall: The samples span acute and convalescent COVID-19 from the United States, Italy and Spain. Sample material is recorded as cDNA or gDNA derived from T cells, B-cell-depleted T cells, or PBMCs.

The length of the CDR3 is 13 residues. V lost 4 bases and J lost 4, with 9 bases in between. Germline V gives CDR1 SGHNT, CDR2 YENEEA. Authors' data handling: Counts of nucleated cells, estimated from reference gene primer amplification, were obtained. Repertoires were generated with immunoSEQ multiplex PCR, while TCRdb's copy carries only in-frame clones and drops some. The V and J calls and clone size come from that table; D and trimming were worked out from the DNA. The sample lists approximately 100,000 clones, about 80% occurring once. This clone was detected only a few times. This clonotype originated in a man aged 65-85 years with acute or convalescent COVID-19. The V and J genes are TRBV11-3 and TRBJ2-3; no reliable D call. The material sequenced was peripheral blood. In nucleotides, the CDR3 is TGTGCCAGCAGCTCCCGTATATCAGATACGCAGTATTTT. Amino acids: CASSSRISDTQYF.